This T cell receptor beta chain was sequenced for a study of T cell responses to AZD1222 COVID-19 vaccine (dated by TCRdb to the early 2020s). For the wider study: TCR sequencing covered about 230 trial participants: some 210 given two doses of AZD1222 and approximately 25 given two doses of MenACWY control vaccine. Enrollment into the trials was organized by age into subgroups of 18-55, 56-69 and 70-plus years, and those subgroups contained roughly 150, 30 and 60 TCR-sequenced participants, respectively.

V is reduced by 2 bases and J by 9 bases, leaving a spacing of 13 bases between them. In the germline V gene, CDR1 corresponds to MNHEY and CDR2 to SVGAGI. The CDR3 measures 13 amino acids from cysteine to phenylalanine. CDR3 DNA is the only sequence kept; it has 39 bases, read in frame from the first base. Results and caveats for the whole study, not just this receptor: The whole spike protein was spanned by vaccine-associated CD4 TCRs, and dominant responses were seen in regions 160-218 and 743-854. Spike-specific TCR breadth and depth rose significantly after two AZD1222 doses compared with day 0 and with MenACWY recipients. Epitopes outside the regions mutated in the B.1.351 and B.1.1.7 variants were reportedly recognized by nearly half of the unique spike-specific TCRs. Conclusions about previously exposed vaccinees were limited because only a handful of AZD1222 recipients were SARS-CoV-2 seropositive at baseline. In the small 56-69-year group, the increase in depth fell short of significance, most likely because of low power. Because no samples from the day 14 peak response were available, repertoires could be characterized only after the peak T cell response. Most participants were white British and females outnumbered males, and the authors suggested that clonal diversity may have been underestimated.

The CDR3 regions of human TCRbeta chains were subjected to immunosequencing. The study's own analysis went as follows. TCRs in the repertoires were compared against a reference library of SARS-CoV-2-specific TCRs that had been generated with the MIRA antigen-specificity platform. Breadth meant the fraction of unique TCRs that were SARS-CoV-2-associated, whereas depth meant the fraction of total T cells that were SARS-CoV-2-associated. Each spike-specific TCR was assigned to its reactive spike region and to a CD4 or CD8 class using the MIRA data. Log10-transformed breadth and depth values were compared by one-way ANOVA with Sidak's multiple comparisons tests. Entries here come from immuneACCESS through TCRdb and include only in-frame sequences with V and J called. Some clones fail to appear in such tables; in the studies checked, an unresolved V gene covers under half of the shortfall, and the cause of the remainder is unknown. V, J and clone size reflect that table, while D and trimming were determined from the DNA. The table for this sample lists 150,000 to 200,000 clones; 94% of them were counted only once. Approximately 4.6% of the sample rests with the top ten.

In light of the paper, this sample's time point label describes: about 28 days (+/-7) after the second vaccine dose. Because spike-specific TCR depth and breadth did not differ between the two schedules, AZD1222 recipients who got a second dose at roughly 4 weeks were pooled with those who got a second dose at roughly 12 weeks. The vaccinee samples were drawn from two UK trials, COV001 and COV002, one of which was a single-blind randomized controlled phase 2/3 trial testing AZD1222 (ChAdOx1 nCoV-19) in healthy adults. Trial participant PBMC samples were collected at day 0 and day 28 after the second dose for TCRbeta chain sequencing. On this clone itself: What antigen it recognizes has not been identified. Base qualities are not at hand, and no much larger clone is one base apart.

This sample comprised peripheral blood, obtained 28 days after the second AZD1222 dose. The chain is assembled from TRBV6-5 and TRBJ1-1; too little of a D gene remains to name it. This TCR derives from an adult who received the AZD1222 COVID-19 vaccine. The CDR3 is CASSYDLRAQAFF. The bases read TGTGCCAGCAGTTACGACCTCAGAGCCCAAGCTTTCTTT.